This T cell receptor beta chain was identified during a study of T cell changes during pregnancy in multiple sclerosis. Sequencing used immunoSEQ multiplex PCR; TCRdb keeps in-frame clones, though not all of them. The sample has about 76,000 clones, approximately 90% seen once. Germline CDR1 KGHSH, CDR2 LQKENI. The CDR3 has 14 residues. Trimming stripped 2 bases from V and 0 bases from J, with 5 bases between. The source material was peripheral blood, sampled in the first trimester of pregnancy. This clonotype was sampled from a female donor in good health, enrolled as a control in a pregnancy study. V gene TRBV18 combines with J gene TRBJ1-5, with D unclear. The CDR3 DNA is TGTGCCAGCTCACCAGTTCTTAGCAATCAGCCCCAGCATTTT. Amino acid sequence: CASSPVLSNQPQHF.